These 27 T cell receptor beta chains were sequenced from one sample in a study of blood T cell repertoires in COVID-19. Assay used: immunoSEQ multiplex PCR; TCRdb lists only in-frame clones, some missing. The data contain under 200,000 clones, 86% of them seen just once; the ten biggest clones take up approximately 7%. The sequencing input was peripheral blood. The receptors here all came from a man in his fifties with active or convalescent COVID-19.

The rearrangement links TRBV5-1 to TRBJ2-1; 10 bases fit TRBD2. The CDR3 extends over 16 amino acids. V shed 4 bases and J 3 bases; nucleotides not matched to a gene: 7. In germline, CDR1 is SGHRS, CDR2 YFSETQ. The CDR3 here is CASSRLAGEFYNEQFF. In nucleotides, the CDR3 is TGCGCCAGCAGCCGCCTAGCGGGAGAATTCTACAATGAGCAGTTCTTC.

This clone was seen just once. The chain couples TRBV13 to TRBJ1-2; D is uncertain. Deletions cut 5 bases from V and 5 bases from J, with 9 bases between. CDR3 length: 12 amino acids. Germline V lookup: CDR1 PRHDT, CDR2 FYEKMQ (reference sequence). The CDR3 region has the DNA TGTGCCAGCAGCGCCGGGGTTTATGGCTACACCTTC. Its translation is CASSAGVYGYTF.

The V call is TRBV27, the J call TRBJ1-2; 7 bases align to TRBD1. Trimming took 1 base from V and 4 from J; bases not matched to a gene: 3. CDR1 and CDR2 (germline): MNHEY, SMNVEV (reference sequence). The CDR3 consists of 14 residues. CDR3 in DNA: TGTGCCAGCAGTTTATACAGGGGCGGCTATGGCTACACCTTC. Its protein product is CASSLYRGGYGYTF.

The chain couples TRBV7-3 to TRBJ1-3, with a tentative D call TRBD1 (5 bases). There are 13 residues in the CDR3. The ends were cut back, 5 bases at V and 4 bases at J, with 9 bases in the middle. In germline, CDR1 is SGHTA, CDR2 FQGTGA. CDR3 region: CASSRDLGNTIYF. CDR3 DNA: TGTGCCAGCAGCCGGGACTTAGGAAACACCATATATTTT.

V usage is TRBV28 and J usage is TRBJ1-6; a weak D match, TRBD1 (6 bases). V lost 6 bases, J lost 0 bases, and 12 bases lay in between. CDR3 length equals 16 residues. CDR1 is MDHEN and CDR2 is SYDVKM in the germline V gene. CDR3 protein: CASRTTGSSYNSPLHF. CDR3 nucleotides: TGTGCCAGCAGGACTACAGGGAGCTCCTATAATTCACCCCTCCACTTT.

The gene calls are TRBV11-3 and TRBJ2-3; 7 bases are a match to TRBD2. Germline V gene data show CDR1 as SGHNT and CDR2 as YENEEA. V trimming: 5 bases; J trimming: 4 bases; junction bases outside the gene matches: 15. The CDR3 length is 17 residues. CDR3 sequence (DNA): TGTGCCAGCAGCCCAGGGAGGGGTACGGGTCATTCAGATACGCAGTATTTT. Translation: CASSPGRGTGHSDTQYF.

Comment on this clone: Since no conserved phenylalanine or tryptophan closes the CDR3, a read error is the likely cause. It is unclear where the CDR3 begins or ends on the DNA, so no DNA is shown, and the CDR3 is as TCRdb lists it. The CDR3 protein is CASSPGTAKRRL. The chain joins TRBV6-2 or TRBV6-3 to TRBJ1-2; the table calls TRBD1, which could not be checked here. The V gene's germline CDR1 is MNHEY and CDR2 SVGEGT. The CDR3 has 12 residues if both end residues are counted.

The gene calls are TRBV5-4 and TRBJ2-2, with 8 bases identical to TRBD2. CDR1 and CDR2 from the germline V gene are SGHNT and YYREEE (reference sequence). The trim removed 3 bases at V and 5 bases at J, leaving 6 bases unmatched. CDR3 length: 15 residues. CDR3 protein: CASSSREGGTGELFF. CDR3 sequence (DNA): TGTGCCAGCAGCTCTCGGGAGGGAGGGACCGGGGAGCTGTTTTTT.

The chain couples TRBV27 to TRBJ2-5; perhaps TRBD1 as D (6 bases). CDR1 is MNHEY and CDR2 is SMNVEV in the germline V gene (reference sequence). The CDR3 length is 13 residues. Between the trimmed V and J ends, which lost 8 bases and 5 bases, there was a span of 15 bases. CDR3 DNA: TGTGCCAGCCGGGTCGATCAGGGGGAGACCCAGTACTTC. This sequence encodes CASRVDQGETQYF.

J is TRBJ2-1 and V is TRBV29-1; D ambiguous. Per the germline V gene, CDR1 is SQVTM and CDR2 is ANQGSEA. CDR3 size: 13 residues. Trimming shortened V by 2 bases and J by 2 bases, and 7 bases separated the two germline ends. Here the CDR3 reads CSVEQITYNEQFF. The CDR3 bases are TGCAGCGTTGAACAGATAACCTACAATGAGCAGTTCTTC.

The chain recombines TRBV13 with TRBJ1-1; possibly TRBD1 for D (6 bases). With 5 bases removed from V and 1 base from J, the gap between germline ends came to 14 bases. The germline V gene has CDR1 PRHDT and CDR2 FYEKMQ (reference sequence). The CDR3 spans 15 residues. This CDR3 reads CASSRLLGANTEAFF. CDR3 bases: TGTGCCAGCAGCCGGTTATTGGGGGCGAACACTGAAGCTTTCTTT.

The chain recombines TRBV24-1 with TRBJ2-5, with D perhaps TRBD1 (6 bases). This CDR3 contains 15 residues. Germline values: CDR1 KGHDR, CDR2 SFDVKD. Trimming took off 1 base at V and 5 bases at J, with 13 bases between the two ends. CDR3 bases: TGTGCCACCAGTGATTTTAGGGCAGGGGTGGAGACCCAGTACTTC. This translates into CATSDFRAGVETQYF.

This clone came up once. This chain joins TRBV5-1 and TRBJ1-2, with 8 bases identical to TRBD1. Per germline, CDR1 SGHRS and CDR2 YFSETQ. Germline trimming cut 4 bases from V and 2 bases from J; bases unmatched to any gene: 4. The CDR3 length is 14 residues. CDR3 nucleotides: TGCGCCAGCAGCACTGGGACAGGCAACTATGGCTACACCTTC. Translating it yields CASSTGTGNYGYTF.

In this sample, this clone turned up once. The rearrangement joins TRBV7-9 to TRBJ2-1; D gene uncertain. The CDR3 length is 15 residues. The V gene's germline CDR1 is SEHNR and CDR2 FQNEAQ (reference sequence). V was shortened by 5 bases and J by 0 bases, with 11 bases between the two germline ends. Here the CDR3 reads CASSQVLSSYNEQFF. CDR3 coding DNA: TGTGCCAGCAGCCAAGTTCTGAGCTCCTACAATGAGCAGTTCTTC.

The chain employs TRBV16 and TRBJ1-2; D is unresolved. CDR1 and CDR2 from the germline V gene are KGHSY and FQNENV. The CDR3 contains 14 residues. Between the trimmed V and J ends, which lost 0 bases and 2 bases, there was a span of 7 bases. CDR3 DNA: TGTGCCAGCAGCCAATCCGCGGAAAACTATGGCTACACCTTC. Encoded protein: CASSQSAENYGYTF.

The rearrangement joins TRBV3-1 (or the pseudogene TRBV3-2) to TRBJ1-2, with 10 bases identical to TRBD1. The junction had 11 bases not matched to a gene; V was cut back by 3 bases and J by 7 bases. The CDR3 runs to 16 residues. Germline-derived CDR1 and CDR2 are LGHDT and YNNKEL (reference sequence). DNA of the CDR3: TGTGCCAGCAGCCAGTACCACCTTCGGGACAGGGGTGGCTACACCTTC. Translated, it gives CASSQYHLRDRGGYTF.

The J gene is TRBJ1-1, the V gene TRBV4-2; 7 bases match TRBD1. Germline V gene data show CDR1 as LGHNA and CDR2 as YNFKEQ. With 0 bases clipped from V and 5 bases from J, the junction kept 6 bases outside the gene matches. The length of the CDR3 is 15 residues. DNA of the CDR3: TGTGCCAGCAGCCAAGACCCAGGGACAGAAACTGAAGCTTTCTTT. It specifies CASSQDPGTETEAFF.

In nucleotides, the CDR3 is TGTGCCAGCAGCTCCGGACAGGTTAATGGAGGCTACACCTTC. It is translated as CASSSGQVNGGYTF. The V call is TRBV5-4, the J call TRBJ1-2; 7 bases line up with TRBD1. The CDR3 loop spans 14 amino acids. The junction had 10 bases not matched to a gene; V was cut back by 3 bases and J by 8 bases. Germline CDR1 reads SGHNT; CDR2 reads YYREEE (reference sequence).

This chain joins TRBV15 and TRBJ2-5; TRBD2 is a possible D gene (5 bases). The germline gives CDR1 LNHNV, CDR2 YYDKDF (reference sequence). Trimming stripped 0 bases from V and 12 bases from J, with 11 bases between. The CDR3 is 12 residues long. CDR3 coding DNA: TGTGCCACCAGCAGAGAGCGGCTAGCTAAGTACTTC. This translates into CATSRERLAKYF.

This clone appeared once. The CDR3 DNA is TGTGCCACCTCTTCCTTGACAGGGCAAACGAACACCGGGGAGCTGTTTTTT. Its protein product is CATSSLTGQTNTGELFF. The chain has TRBV24-1 and TRBJ2-2, with TRBD1 matching over 7 bases. The junction had 12 bases not matched to a gene; V was cut back by 9 bases and J by 0 bases. This CDR3 region has 17 residues. Germline V gene sequence: CDR1 KGHDR, CDR2 SFDVKD.

The J gene is TRBJ1-2, the V gene TRBV5-6, with D perhaps matching TRBD1 (5 bases). Per the germline V gene, CDR1 is SGHDT and CDR2 is YYEEEE. The CDR3 is made up of 15 amino acids. V lost 4 bases to trimming and J lost 3 bases, with 16 bases between them. For the CDR3, the DNA is TGTGCCAGCAGCCCGGAGTGGGGCGGGGACTATGGCTACACCTTC. Translating gives CASSPEWGGDYGYTF.

DNA of the CDR3: TGTGCCACCAGTGATCTTCGGAGCACAGATACGCAGTATTTT. This gives the protein CATSDLRSTDTQYF. The V and J genes are TRBV24-1 and TRBJ2-3; D uncertain. The CDR3 is made up of 14 amino acids. The V gene lost 3 bases and the J gene lost 0 bases, with 6 bases spanning the gap. Germline assignment: CDR1 KGHDR and CDR2 SFDVKD.

The chain employs TRBV27 and TRBJ2-7; TRBD1 agrees at 11 bases. This CDR3 comprises 13 residues. V lost 8 bases to trimming and J lost 4 bases; unmatched junction nucleotides: 4. The germline CDR1 and CDR2 sequences are MNHEY and SMNVEV (reference sequence). The CDR3 is CASGTGGFYEQYF. The CDR3 coding sequence is TGTGCCAGCGGGACAGGGGGTTTTTACGAGCAGTACTTC.

The CDR3 region has the DNA TGCAGCGCTGGGGACAGGGCCAATGGCTACACCTTC. Translating gives CSAGDRANGYTF. V usage is TRBV29-1 and J usage is TRBJ1-2; TRBD1 aligns across 9 bases. Germline-derived CDR1 and CDR2 are SQVTM and ANQGSEA. The CDR3 length is 12 residues. Losses at the gene ends were 7 bases for V and 6 bases for J; bases not matched to a gene: 6.

The chain has TRBV28 and TRBJ2-7; 10 bases line up with TRBD2. Germline CDR1 is MDHEN and CDR2 is SYDVKM. The CDR3 spans 15 residues. Trimming removed 2 bases from V and 4 bases from J; junction bases left unmatched: 5. The CDR3 sequence: CASSLGSGGAYEQYF. For the CDR3, the DNA is TGTGCCAGCAGTTTAGGCAGCGGGGGGGCATACGAGCAGTACTTC.

This chain uses TRBV7-9 with TRBJ1-6; D ambiguous. The length of the CDR3 is 13 residues. Trimming cost V 5 bases and J 10 bases, with 12 bases left between them. Germline values: CDR1 SEHNR, CDR2 FQNEAQ (reference sequence). The CDR3 sequence: CASSLSPPSPLHF. DNA for the CDR3: TGTGCCAGCAGCCTCAGTCCCCCCTCACCCCTCCACTTT.

The gene calls are TRBV4-1 and TRBJ1-6, with D perhaps TRBD1 (5 bases). The CDR3 length is 15 residues. The germline CDR1 and CDR2 sequences are MGHRA and YSYEKL. Between the trimmed V and J ends, which lost 0 bases and 9 bases, there was a span of 12 bases. The chain's CDR3 is CASSQERGFSSPLHF. Written as DNA, the CDR3 is TGCGCCAGCAGCCAAGAGCGGGGGTTCAGTTCACCCCTCCACTTT.